This record covers a single T cell receptor beta chain. The V end lost 2 bases, the J end lost 4 bases, and 9 bases lay between the germline ends. The germline V gene has CDR1 MDHEN and CDR2 SYDVKM. This CDR3 spans 14 amino acids. These data originate in a study of CD8 T cells in Susac syndrome. Random-hexamer reverse transcription was applied to about 0.45 to 1 ug RNA. TCRdb re-derived calls from the immunoSEQ multiplex PCR reads in MiXCR, one entry per CDR3 protein. The data show approximately 190,000 distinct CDR3 sequences, 90% to 95% seen once. Specimen: CD4+ T cells from PBMCs. The receptor's source is a human donor with Susac syndrome. The chain uses TRBV28 and TRBJ2-1, with D tentatively TRBD2 (6 bases). The CDR3 nucleotides are TGTGCCAGCAGTTTAGGCGGGACGTACAATGAGCAGTTCTTC. Translation: CASSLGGTYNEQFF. Filled out from reference TRBV28 and TRBJ2-1, the complete variable domain reads DVKVTQSSRYLVKRTGEKVFLECVQDMDHENMFWYRQDPGLGLRLIYFSYDVKMKEKGDIPEGYSVSREKKERFSLILESASTNQTSMYLCASSLGGTYNEQFFGPGTRLTVL.